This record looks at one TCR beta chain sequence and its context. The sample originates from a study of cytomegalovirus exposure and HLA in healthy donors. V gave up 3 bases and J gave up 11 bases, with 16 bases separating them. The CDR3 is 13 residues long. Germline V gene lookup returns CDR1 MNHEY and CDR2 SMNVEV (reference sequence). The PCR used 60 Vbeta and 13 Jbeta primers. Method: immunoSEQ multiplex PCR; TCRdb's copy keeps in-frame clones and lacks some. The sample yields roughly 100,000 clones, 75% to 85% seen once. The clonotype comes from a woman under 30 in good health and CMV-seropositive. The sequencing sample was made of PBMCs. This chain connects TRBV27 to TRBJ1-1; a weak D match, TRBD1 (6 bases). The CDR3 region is CASSFPPGGRAFF. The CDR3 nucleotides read TGTGCCAGCAGTTTCCCCCCCGGGGGGCGGGCTTTCTTT.